One sample yielded the 5 T cell receptor beta chains listed below, sequenced in a study of blood T cell repertoires in COVID-19. The repertoire was sequenced with immunoSEQ multiplex PCR; TCRdb's copy has only in-frame clones and lacks some. Among approximately 250,000 clones listed, more than 75% were seen once. The material sequenced was peripheral blood. The receptors come from a woman aged 80 or over with COVID-19, enrolled during active disease.

Only a few counts were recorded for this clone. V is TRBV4-2 and J is TRBJ2-7, with D maybe TRBD1 (7 bases). Germline CDR1 and CDR2: LGHNA and YNFKEQ. The CDR3 has 14 amino acids. Trimming shortened V by 6 bases and J by 4 bases, and 16 bases separated the two germline ends. The CDR3 bases are TGTGCCAGCAGTAAGAACAGGGGAGGATACGAGCAGTACTTC. Residues: CASSKNRGGYEQYF.

This chain connects TRBV30 to TRBJ2-2; the D gene is possibly TRBD2 (5 bases). V was clipped by 4 bases and J by 6 bases, with 9 bases between them. Germline-derived CDR1 and CDR2 are GTSNPN and SVGIG (reference sequence). The CDR3 covers 12 residues. The CDR3 here is CAWNSGAGELFF. The CDR3 DNA reads TGTGCCTGGAACTCCGGGGCCGGGGAGCTGTTTTTT.

V gene TRBV6-5 combines with J gene TRBJ2-7; D is uncertain. Germline CDR1 reads MNHEY; CDR2 reads SVGAGI. This CDR3 spans 15 amino acids. V dropped 2 bases and J dropped 0 bases, with 11 bases sitting between them. This CDR3 is CASSYQRSSSYEQYF. The CDR3, as DNA: TGTGCCAGCAGTTACCAACGGTCAAGCTCCTACGAGCAGTACTTC.

This clone was seen a few times. This chain connects TRBV18 to TRBJ1-2; TRBD1 might be the D (6 bases). The germline gives CDR1 KGHSH, CDR2 LQKENI. The ends were cut back, 3 bases at V and 3 bases at J, with 14 bases in the middle. The CDR3 length is 15 residues. The CDR3 is CASSPGAILDYGYTF. The CDR3 coding sequence is TGTGCCAGCTCACCGGGGGCGATCTTAGACTATGGCTACACCTTC.

This clone was recorded once. The chain joins TRBV6-5 to TRBJ1-1; 9 bases agree with TRBD1. J lost 8 bases, V lost 4 bases, and 5 bases had no gene match. The CDR3 sequence is 13 residues long. CDR1 is MNHEY, CDR2 SVGAGI, per germline. CDR3 sequence (DNA): TGTGCCAGCAGTTCCTTTGGGACAGGGGAAGCTTTCTTT. It encodes CASSSFGTGEAFF.